The 9 T cell receptor beta chains reported below all come from one sample, sequenced in a study of blood T cell repertoires in COVID-19. Method: immunoSEQ multiplex PCR; TCRdb's copy keeps in-frame clones and lacks some. The table lists approximately 310,000 clones, 85% of them singletons. The sample taken for sequencing was PBMCs or T cells enriched from blood (not recorded which). These receptors were taken from a woman aged 30 to 39 who had been exposed to COVID-19.

V and J are TRBV4-1 and TRBJ1-3, with 8 positions matching TRBD1. CDR3 length: 14 amino acids. V lost 4 bases, J lost 8 bases, and 7 bases stayed unmatched. CDR1 is MGHRA and CDR2 is YSYEKL in the germline V gene. In DNA form, the CDR3 reads TGCGCCAGCAGCCGCAAACAGGGGGTGGACACCATATATTTT. Translating gives CASSRKQGVDTIYF.

The chain joins TRBV7-3 to TRBJ2-3; possible D gene TRBD2, 6 bases. The CDR3 spans 13 residues. Germline CDR1 is SGHTA and CDR2 is FQGTGA. V lost 8 bases and J lost 2, with 11 bases in between. The DNA for the CDR3 is TGTGCCAGCGGGGTAGCGGTCACAGATACGCAGTATTTT. Its translation is CASGVAVTDTQYF.

This clone showed up just a few times. The gene calls are TRBV9 and TRBJ2-2, with 13 bases lining up with TRBD2. This CDR3 spans 17 amino acids. The V gene end was trimmed by 4 bases and the J gene end by 6 bases; junction bases not matched to a gene: 9. CDR1 SGDLS and CDR2 YYNGEE come from the germline V gene. CDR3 nucleotide sequence: TGTGCCAGCAGCACGACCCCGGGACTAGCGGGGCCCGGGGAGCTGTTTTTT. It encodes CASSTTPGLAGPGELFF.

This chain joins TRBV9 and TRBJ2-7; TRBD1 agrees at 7 bases. Looked up from germline, CDR1 is SGDLS and CDR2 is YYNGEE. This CDR3 has 20 amino acids. Losses at the gene ends were 3 bases for V and 0 bases for J; bases not matched to a gene: 21. This CDR3 is CASSASIPTGTVDDSYEQYF. DNA of the CDR3: TGTGCCAGCAGCGCATCAATTCCCACCGGGACAGTCGACGACTCCTACGAGCAGTACTTC.

The chain joins TRBV13 to TRBJ2-4, with a tentative D call TRBD2 (6 bases). The V gene lost 0 bases and the J gene lost 12 bases, with 9 bases spanning the gap. In germline, CDR1 is PRHDT, CDR2 FYEKMQ (reference sequence). CDR3 size: 12 residues. This CDR3 is CASSLGLGGQYF. In DNA form, the CDR3 reads TGTGCCAGCAGCTTAGGCCTGGGGGGTCAGTACTTC.

This chain joins TRBV7-8 and TRBJ2-3; no firm D call. The CDR3 extends over 17 amino acids. The germline CDR1 and CDR2 sequences are SGHVS and FQNEAQ. Deletions cut 2 bases from V and 2 bases from J, with 17 bases between. CDR3 sequence reads: CASSLSVKTGNTDTQYF. The CDR3 region has the DNA TGTGCCAGCAGCTTAAGTGTTAAAACCGGTAACACAGATACGCAGTATTTT. The whole variable domain, filled in from reference TRBV7-8 and TRBJ2-3, reads GAGVSQSPRYKVAKRGQDVALRCDPISGHVSLFWYQQALGQGPEFLTYFQNEAQLDKSGLPSDRFFAERPEGSVSTLKIQRTQQEDSAVYLCASSLSVKTGNTDTQYFGPGTRLTVL.

The chain has TRBV10-3 and TRBJ1-1; D not certain. This CDR3 region has 13 residues. V lost 3 bases and J 5 bases, leaving 10 bases between the germline ends. Germline CDR1 ENHRY, CDR2 SYGVKD. CDR3 nucleotide sequence: TGTGCCATCAGTGATGATCGGGATACTGAAGCTTTCTTT. This sequence encodes CAISDDRDTEAFF.

The chain has TRBV3-1 (or the pseudogene TRBV3-2) and TRBJ2-1, with D possibly TRBD2 on 6 matching bases. This CDR3 comprises 14 residues. Trimming stripped 4 bases from V and 2 bases from J, with 9 bases between. Per germline, CDR1 LGHDT and CDR2 YNNKEL (reference sequence). The CDR3, as DNA: TGTGCCAGCAGCCCTCGGGGGACCTACAATGAGCAGTTCTTC. This translates into CASSPRGTYNEQFF.

This rearrangement joins TRBV20-1 to TRBJ1-1; D gene unclear. Between the trimmed V and J ends, which lost 3 bases and 5 bases, there was a span of 22 bases. Germline assignment: CDR1 DFQATT and CDR2 SNEGSKA (reference sequence). The CDR3 spans 16 residues. The CDR3 region is CSASTPGRRLRTEAFF. The CDR3 coding sequence is TGCAGTGCTAGTACCCCCGGCAGGAGACTAAGGACTGAAGCTTTCTTT.